This T cell receptor beta chain was recovered during a study of cytomegalovirus exposure and HLA in healthy donors. J was trimmed by 7 bases and V by 4 bases; bases with no gene match: 4. The length of the CDR3 is 13 residues. Germline lookup yields CDR1 SGDLS and CDR2 YYNGEE. The PCR made use of 60 Vbeta and 13 Jbeta primers. Assay used: immunoSEQ multiplex PCR; TCRdb lists only in-frame clones, some missing. The sample carries under 200,000 clones, around 68% recorded once. The source of this sequence is a man between 45 and 60 years old in good health and CMV-seronegative. V and J are TRBV9 and TRBJ1-1, with TRBD1 matching 10 bases. The specimen was PBMCs. The CDR3 DNA follows: TGTGCCAGCAGCATGCGGACAGGGGGTGAAGCTTTCTTT. It translates to CASSMRTGGEAFF.